This T cell receptor (beta chain) comes out of a study of T cells in Graves' hyperthyroidism and ophthalmopathy. From RNA transcripts, TCR beta CDR3 regions were amplified. In the first-round RT-PCR of the TCR CDR3, the HTBI primer set was used. TCRdb re-called the multiplex PCR reads with MiXCR, one entry per CDR3 protein. This table holds 650,000 to 800,000 distinct CDR3 sequences, approximately 42% found once. Trimming took 5 bases from V and 7 from J; bases not matched to a gene: 7. CDR3 size: 14 residues. From germline, CDR1 is SNHLY and CDR2 FYNNEI. Source material: peripheral blood or thyroid tissue (not recorded which). This TCR was sampled from an adult man with Graves' disease, either hyperthyroidism or ophthalmopathy (not recorded which). This rearrangement joins TRBV2 to TRBJ2-2, with TRBD2 matching 7 bases. CDR3 DNA: TGTGCCAGCAGTCGTGCGGGGGTGGTCGGGGAGCTGTTTTTT. Translation gives CASSRAGVVGELFF.